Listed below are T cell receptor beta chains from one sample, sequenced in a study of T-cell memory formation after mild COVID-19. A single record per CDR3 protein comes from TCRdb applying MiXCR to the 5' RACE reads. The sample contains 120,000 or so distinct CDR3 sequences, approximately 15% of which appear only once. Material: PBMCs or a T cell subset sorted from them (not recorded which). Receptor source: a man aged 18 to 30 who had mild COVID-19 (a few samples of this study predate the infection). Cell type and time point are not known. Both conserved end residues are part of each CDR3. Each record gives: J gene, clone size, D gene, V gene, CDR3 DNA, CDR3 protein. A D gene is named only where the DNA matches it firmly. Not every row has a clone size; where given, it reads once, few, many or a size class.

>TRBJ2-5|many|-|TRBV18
TGTGCCAGCAGCCCTAAAGAGACCCAGTACTTC
CASSPKETQYF
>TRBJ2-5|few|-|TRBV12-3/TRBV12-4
TGTGCCAGCAGTCTCCTAGCTCCGGAGACCCAGTACTTC
CASSLLAPETQYF
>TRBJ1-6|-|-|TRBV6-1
TGTGCCAGCAGTGAAGGGCTGGGGCGACCCCTCCACTTT
CASSEGLGRPLHF
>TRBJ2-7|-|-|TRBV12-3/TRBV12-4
TGTGCCAGCAGTCCCCCGACATGGGTCTCCTACGAGCAGTACTTC
CASSPPTWVSYEQYF
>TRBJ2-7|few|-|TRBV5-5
TGTGCCAGCAGCCCGATGGACGGTTACGAGCAGTACTTC
CASSPMDGYEQYF
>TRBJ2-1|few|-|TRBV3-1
TGTGCCAGCAGCCAAGATCGGGTCAGTAATGAGCAGTTCTTC
CASSQDRVSNEQFF
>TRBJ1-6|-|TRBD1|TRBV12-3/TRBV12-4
TGTGCCAGCAGGACAGGGGGTTATTCACCCCTCCACTTT
CASRTGGYSPLHF
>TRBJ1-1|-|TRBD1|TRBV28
TGTGCCAGCAGTTCGATGACAGGGTACACTGAAGCTTTCTTT
CASSSMTGYTEAFF
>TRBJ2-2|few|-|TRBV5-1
TGCGCCAGCAGCGGGACGAACACCGGGGAGCTGTTTTTT
CASSGTNTGELFF
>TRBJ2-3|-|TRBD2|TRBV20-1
TGCAGTGCTGTAGGCGGGGGGGCAAATACGCAGTATTTT
CSAVGGGANTQYF
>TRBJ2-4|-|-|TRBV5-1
TGCGCCAGCAGCTTGGTAGGGCAGGGAGACATTCAGTACTTC
CASSLVGQGDIQYF
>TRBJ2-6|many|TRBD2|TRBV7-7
TGTGCTAGCAGCCCGACTAGCGGGGTTAGGGCCAACGTCCTGACTTTC
CASSPTSGVRANVLTF
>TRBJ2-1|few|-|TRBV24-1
TGTGCCACCAGTGGCAGGTCAAATGAGCAGTTCTTC
CATSGRSNEQFF
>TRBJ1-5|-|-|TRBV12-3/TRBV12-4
TGTGCCAGCAGTTTAGAATGGCACCAGCATTTT
CASSLEWHQHF
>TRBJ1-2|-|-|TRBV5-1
TGCGCCAGCAGCTTGGCCGAAGGGAATGGCTACACCTTC
CASSLAEGNGYTF
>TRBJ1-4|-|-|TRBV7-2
TGTGCCAGCAGCTTGGACCTTGAGGGGGGCTTTTTCGGAAAACTGTTTTTT
CASSLDLEGGFFGKLFF
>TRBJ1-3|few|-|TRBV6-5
TGTGCCAGCATGGAGGGGGGAAGCTCTGGAAACACCATATATTTT
CASMEGGSSGNTIYF
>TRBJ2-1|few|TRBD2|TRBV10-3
TGTGCCATCAATCCGGGACTAACTTACAATGAGCAGTTCTTC
CAINPGLTYNEQFF
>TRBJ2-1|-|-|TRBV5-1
TGCGCCAGCAGCGTCCAGCAGGGCCTTCGCTCCTACAATGAGCAGTTCTTC
CASSVQQGLRSYNEQFF
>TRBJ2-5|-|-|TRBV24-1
TGTGCCACCAGTGACTGGGGACACCAAGAGACCCAGTACTTC
CATSDWGHQETQYF